This T cell receptor (beta chain) derives from a study of blood T cell repertoires in COVID-19. Study details: The origin of the acute and convalescent COVID-19 samples was the United States, Italy and Spain. T cells, B-cell-depleted T cells, or PBMCs supplied cDNA or gDNA.

People in the exposed group encountered a COVID-19 case within 2 weeks before entering the study. Methods used by the authors: Researchers report that nucleated cell counts were estimated from reference gene primer amplification. TCRdb's copy holds only in-frame clones and misses some; the assay was immunoSEQ multiplex PCR. For V, J and clone size, that table is used; D and trimming come from the DNA. The sample contains about 210,000 clones, approximately 86% of which appear only once. CDR3 length: 16 residues. V trimming: 5 bases; J trimming: 2 bases; junction bases outside the gene matches: 9. The germline gives CDR1 SGHRS, CDR2 YFSETQ.

The source is a woman aged 30 to 39 who had been exposed to COVID-19. The chain uses TRBV5-1 and TRBJ2-3, with TRBD2 matching 9 bases. Sequencing was done on a sample of PBMCs or T cells enriched from blood (not recorded which). DNA of the CDR3: TGCGCCAGCAGACTTGGGTCTAGCGGGAACACAGATACGCAGTATTTT. Its translation is CASRLGSSGNTDTQYF. The variable domain in full, completed from reference TRBV5-1 and TRBJ2-3, reads KAGVTQTPRYLIKTRGQQVTLSCSPISGHRSVSWYQQTPGQGLQFLFEYFSETQRNKGNFPGRFSGRQFSNSRSEMNVSTLELGDSALYLCASRLGSSGNTDTQYFGPGTRLTVL.